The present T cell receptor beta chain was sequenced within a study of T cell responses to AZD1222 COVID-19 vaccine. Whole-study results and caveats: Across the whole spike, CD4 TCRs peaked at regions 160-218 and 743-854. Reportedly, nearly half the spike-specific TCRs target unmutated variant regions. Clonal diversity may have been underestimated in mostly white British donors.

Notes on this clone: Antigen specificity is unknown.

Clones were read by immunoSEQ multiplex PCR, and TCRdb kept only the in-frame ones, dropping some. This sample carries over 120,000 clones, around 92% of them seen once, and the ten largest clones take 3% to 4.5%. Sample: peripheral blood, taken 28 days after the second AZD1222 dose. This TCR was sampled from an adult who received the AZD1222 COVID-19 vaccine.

CDR3 amino acids: CASSPVSAYNEQFF. The DNA for the CDR3 is TGTGCCAGTAGTCCGGTTTCGGCCTACAATGAGCAGTTCTTC. The chain links TRBV19 to TRBJ2-1; D is uncertain. This CDR3 has 14 residues. Trimming removed 5 bases at V and 2 bases at J, with 10 bases between. CDR1 is LNHDA and CDR2 is SQIVND in the germline V gene (reference sequence).